This T cell receptor (beta chain) was sequenced in a study of T-cell reconstitution after alpha-beta-depleted transplantation in children. It was with unique molecular identifiers that the TCRbeta library was prepared. A single record per CDR3 protein comes from TCRdb applying MiXCR to the PCR reads. The profile shows some 550,000 distinct CDR3 sequences, around 19% of them singletons. A few counts support this clonotype. This TCR derives from a human donor who donated a stem cell graft to a child with acute lymphoblastic leukemia. The sequencing used PBMCs from the stem cell graft donor, collected from the stem cell graft.

The CDR3: CATSDSRTRRRVEQFF. DNA for the CDR3: TGTGCCACCAGTGATTCCCGGACTAGAAGGCGTGTTGAGCAGTTCTTC. The chain uses TRBV24-1 and TRBJ2-1; 7 bases match TRBD2. The germline gives CDR1 KGHDR, CDR2 SFDVKD. CDR3 length equals 16 residues. V shed 2 bases and J 9 bases; nucleotides not matched to a gene: 12.